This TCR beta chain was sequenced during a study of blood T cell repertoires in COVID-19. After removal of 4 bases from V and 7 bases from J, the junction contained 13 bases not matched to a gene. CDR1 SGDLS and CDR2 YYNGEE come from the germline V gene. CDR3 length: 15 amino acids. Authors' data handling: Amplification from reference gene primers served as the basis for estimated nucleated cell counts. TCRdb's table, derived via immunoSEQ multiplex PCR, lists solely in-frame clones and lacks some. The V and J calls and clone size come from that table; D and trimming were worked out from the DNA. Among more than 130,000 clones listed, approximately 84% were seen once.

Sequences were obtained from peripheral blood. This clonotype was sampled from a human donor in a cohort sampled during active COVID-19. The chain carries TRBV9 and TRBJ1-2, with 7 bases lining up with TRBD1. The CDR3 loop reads CASSPRQGLGRGYTF. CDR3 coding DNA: TGTGCCAGCAGCCCCCGACAGGGCTTGGGTCGTGGCTACACCTTC.